This TCR beta chain was profiled in a study of shared clonotypes between healthy human individuals. Study findings and constraints: Apart from blood, nothing was sampled; tissue repertoires likely differ.

The germline V gene has CDR1 SGHTA and CDR2 FQGNSA. This CDR3 contains 14 residues. The ends lost 1 base at V and 4 bases at J; junction bases unmatched: 2. TCRdb's copy holds only in-frame clones and misses some; the assay was immunoSEQ multiplex PCR. The table has around 480,000 clones, over 75% seen once. With respect to this clone: Its antigen is as yet unknown.

The clonotype originates from a woman between 35 and 50 years old in good health. Some clones in this sample may be carry-over from other donors' samples. Sequencing input: PBMCs. The chain has TRBV7-2 and TRBJ1-1; 8 nucleotides align to TRBD1. The CDR3 loop reads CASSLGGTGTEAFF. DNA of the CDR3: TGTGCCAGCAGCTTAGGGGGGACAGGCACTGAAGCTTTCTTT.